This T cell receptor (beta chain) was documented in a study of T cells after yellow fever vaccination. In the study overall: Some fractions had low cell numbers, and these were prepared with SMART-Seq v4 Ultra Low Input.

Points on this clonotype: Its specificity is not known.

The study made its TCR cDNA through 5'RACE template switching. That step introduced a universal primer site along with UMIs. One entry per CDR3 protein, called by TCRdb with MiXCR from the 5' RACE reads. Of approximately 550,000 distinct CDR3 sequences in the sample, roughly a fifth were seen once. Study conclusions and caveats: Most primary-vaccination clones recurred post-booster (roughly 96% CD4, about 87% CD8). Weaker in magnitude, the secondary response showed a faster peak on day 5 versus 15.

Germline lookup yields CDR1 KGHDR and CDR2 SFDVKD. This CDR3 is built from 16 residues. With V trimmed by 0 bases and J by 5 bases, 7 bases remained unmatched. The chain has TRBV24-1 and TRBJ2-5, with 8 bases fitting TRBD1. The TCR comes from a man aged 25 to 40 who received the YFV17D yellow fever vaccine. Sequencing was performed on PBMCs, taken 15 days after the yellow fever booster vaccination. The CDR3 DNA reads TGTGCCACCAGTGATTTGCCCAGGACAGGGTCCGAGACCCAGTACTTC. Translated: CATSDLPRTGSETQYF.